This TCR beta chain was found in a study of cytomegalovirus exposure and HLA in healthy donors. The primer mix had 60 Vbeta and 13 Jbeta primers. The protocol was immunoSEQ multiplex PCR, while the TCRdb copy is restricted to in-frame clones and leaves out a portion. The top ten hold 0.3% of the sample, which has about 250,000 clones, 80% seen once. CDR1 WNHNN and CDR2 SYGVQD come from the germline V gene (reference sequence). V shed 4 bases and J 2 bases; nucleotides not matched to a gene: 14. The CDR3 extends over 19 amino acids. Concerning this clone itself: Its antigen is unidentified.

Study observations and caveats: Solely CMV serostatus was available to characterize immune exposure. After further analysis at a later stage, 16,951 TCR beta sequences were associated with HLA alleles at 0.05 false discovery rate.

J is TRBJ1-4 and V is TRBV10-1; 9 nucleotides align to TRBD1. The origin of this receptor is a girl aged 2-10 years in good health and CMV-seronegative. Material: PBMCs. In nucleotides, the CDR3 is TGCGCCAGCAGTGTGGGGACAGGGAAGGGGCAGGTGACTAATGAAAAACTGTTTTTT. Translation gives CASSVGTGKGQVTNEKLFF.